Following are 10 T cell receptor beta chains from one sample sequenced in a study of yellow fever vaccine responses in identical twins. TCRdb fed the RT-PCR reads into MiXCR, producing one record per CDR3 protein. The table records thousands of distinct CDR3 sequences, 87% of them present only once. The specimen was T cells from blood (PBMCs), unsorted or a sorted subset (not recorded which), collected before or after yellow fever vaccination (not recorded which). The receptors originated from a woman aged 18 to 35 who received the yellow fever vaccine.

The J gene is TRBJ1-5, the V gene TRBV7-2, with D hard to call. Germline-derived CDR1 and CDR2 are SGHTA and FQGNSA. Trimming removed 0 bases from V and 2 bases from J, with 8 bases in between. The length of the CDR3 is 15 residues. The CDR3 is CASSLARWGNQPQHF. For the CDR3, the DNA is TGTGCCAGCAGCTTAGCTAGGTGGGGCAATCAGCCCCAGCATTTT.

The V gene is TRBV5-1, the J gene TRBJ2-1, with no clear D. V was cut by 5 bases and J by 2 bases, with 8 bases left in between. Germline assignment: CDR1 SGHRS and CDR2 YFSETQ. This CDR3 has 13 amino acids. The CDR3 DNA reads TGCGCCAGCAGAGATTACACCTACAATGAGCAGTTCTTC. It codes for CASRDYTYNEQFF. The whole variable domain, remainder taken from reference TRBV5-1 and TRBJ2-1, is KAGVTQTPRYLIKTRGQQVTLSCSPISGHRSVSWYQQTPGQGLQFLFEYFSETQRNKGNFPGRFSGRQFSNSRSEMNVSTLELGDSALYLCASRDYTYNEQFFGPGTRLTVL.

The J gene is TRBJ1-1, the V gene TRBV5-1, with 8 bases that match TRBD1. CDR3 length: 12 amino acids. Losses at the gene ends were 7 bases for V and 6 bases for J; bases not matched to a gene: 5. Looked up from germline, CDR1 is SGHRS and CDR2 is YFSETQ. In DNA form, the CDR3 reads TGCGCCAGCTCAACAGGGGGACCTGAAGCTTTCTTT. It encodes CASSTGGPEAFF.

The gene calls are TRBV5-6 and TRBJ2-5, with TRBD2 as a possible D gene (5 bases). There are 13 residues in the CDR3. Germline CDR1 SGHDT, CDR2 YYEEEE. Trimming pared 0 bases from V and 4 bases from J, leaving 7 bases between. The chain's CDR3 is CASSLAAGETQYF. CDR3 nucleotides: TGTGCCAGCAGCTTGGCCGCGGGAGAGACCCAGTACTTC.

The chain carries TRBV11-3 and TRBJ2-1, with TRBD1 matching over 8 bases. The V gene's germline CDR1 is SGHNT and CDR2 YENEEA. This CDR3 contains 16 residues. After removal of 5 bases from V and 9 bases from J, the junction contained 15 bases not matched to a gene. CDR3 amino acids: CASSPQGAFGQGEQFF. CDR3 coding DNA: TGTGCCAGCAGCCCCCAGGGGGCTTTCGGTCAGGGTGAGCAGTTCTTC.

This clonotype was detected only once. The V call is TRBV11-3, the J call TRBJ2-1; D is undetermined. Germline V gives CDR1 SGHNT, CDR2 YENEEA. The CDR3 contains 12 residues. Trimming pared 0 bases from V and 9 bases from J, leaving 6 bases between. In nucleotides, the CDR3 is TGTGCCAGCAGCTTAGATGGGGTTGAGCAGTTCTTC. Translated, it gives CASSLDGVEQFF. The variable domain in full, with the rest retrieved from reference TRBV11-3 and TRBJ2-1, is EAGVVQSPRYKIIEKKQPVAFWCNPISGHNTLYWYLQNLGQGPELLIRYENEEAVDDSQLPKDRFSAERLKGVDSTLKIQPAELGDSAVYLCASSLDGVEQFFGPGTRLTVL.

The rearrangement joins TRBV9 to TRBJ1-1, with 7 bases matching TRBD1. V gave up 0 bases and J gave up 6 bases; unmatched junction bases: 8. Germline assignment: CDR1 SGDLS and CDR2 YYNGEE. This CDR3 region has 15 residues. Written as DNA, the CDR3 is TGTGCCAGCAGCGTAGATCCCACAGGGGATTCTGAAGCTTTCTTT. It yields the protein CASSVDPTGDSEAFF.

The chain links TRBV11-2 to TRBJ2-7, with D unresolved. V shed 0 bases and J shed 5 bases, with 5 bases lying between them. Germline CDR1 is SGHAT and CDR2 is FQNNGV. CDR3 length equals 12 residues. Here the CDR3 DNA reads TGTGCCAGCAGCTTAGAAGTCGACGAGCAGTACTTC. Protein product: CASSLEVDEQYF.

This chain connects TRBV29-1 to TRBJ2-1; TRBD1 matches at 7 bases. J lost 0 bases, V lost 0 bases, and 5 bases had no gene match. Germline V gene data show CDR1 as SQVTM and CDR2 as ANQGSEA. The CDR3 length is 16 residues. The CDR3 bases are TGCAGCGTTGAAGATCTCAGGGGGAGCTCCTACAATGAGCAGTTCTTC. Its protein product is CSVEDLRGSSYNEQFF.

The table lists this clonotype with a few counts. CDR3 in amino acids: CASSYSREHGTEQFF. CDR3 DNA: TGTGCCAGCAGTTACTCGAGGGAGCATGGGACAGAGCAGTTCTTC. This chain connects TRBV6-2 or TRBV6-3 to TRBJ2-1; D is perhaps TRBD1 (6 bases). Germline assignment: CDR1 MNHEY and CDR2 SVGEGT. With 0 bases removed from V and 10 bases from J, the gap between germline ends came to 16 bases. The CDR3 is 15 residues long.